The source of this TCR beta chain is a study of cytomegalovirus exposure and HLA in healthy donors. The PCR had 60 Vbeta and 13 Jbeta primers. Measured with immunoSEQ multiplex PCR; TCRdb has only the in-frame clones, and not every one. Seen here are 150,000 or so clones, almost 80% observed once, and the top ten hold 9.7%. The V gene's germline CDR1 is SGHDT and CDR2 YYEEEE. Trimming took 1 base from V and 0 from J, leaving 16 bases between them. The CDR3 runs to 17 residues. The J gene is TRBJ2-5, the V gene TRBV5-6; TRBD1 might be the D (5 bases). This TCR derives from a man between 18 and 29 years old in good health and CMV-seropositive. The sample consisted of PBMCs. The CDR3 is CASSLFYVQANQETQYF. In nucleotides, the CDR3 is TGTGCCAGCAGCTTGTTCTATGTACAGGCAAACCAAGAGACCCAGTACTTC.